Shown below are 27 T cell receptor beta chains from a single sample sequenced in a study of early T cells in non-severe SARS-CoV-2 infection. TCRdb re-derived calls from the 5' RACE reads in MiXCR, one entry per CDR3 protein. Of nearly 60,000 distinct CDR3 sequences detected, roughly 12% appear once; the ten largest clones hold more than 8.5%. The sequencing sample was made of whole blood. The receptors were sampled from an adult who was a healthcare worker with PCR-confirmed SARS-CoV-2 infection or an uninfected control (not recorded which).

This clonotype showed up just a few times. One end of the junction fails to match germline, which may point to a read error. This rearrangement joins TRBV7-7 to TRBJ2-2; weak D call: TRBD1 (7 bases). Germline CDR1 and CDR2: SSHAT and FNYEAQ (reference sequence). CDR3 length: 14 amino acids. The CDR3 DNA reads TGTGCTAGCAGCCGACAGGGAGGTGACGGGGAGCTGTTTTTT. As protein: CASSRQGGDGELFF.

This clonotype was observed many times. This chain joins TRBV5-1 and TRBJ2-7, with 8 bases lining up with TRBD1. The length of the CDR3 is 15 residues. V shed 0 bases, J shed 5 bases, and the junction held 7 bases outside the gene matches. CDR1 SGHRS and CDR2 YFSETQ come from the germline V gene. CDR3 residues: CASSLVGQGSDEQYF. The CDR3 nucleotides read TGCGCCAGCAGCTTGGTTGGACAGGGTTCGGACGAGCAGTACTTC.

The V and J genes are TRBV18 and TRBJ1-1; no reliable D call. V was clipped by 5 bases and J by 0 bases, with 4 bases between them. The CDR3 spans 12 residues. Germline loops: CDR1 KGHSH, CDR2 LQKENI. The CDR3 loop is CASSNLNTEAFF. Written as DNA, the CDR3 is TGTGCCAGCTCAAACTTGAACACTGAAGCTTTCTTT. The entire variable domain, with the rest obtained from reference TRBV18 and TRBJ1-1, is as follows: NAGVMQNPRHLVRRRGQEARLRCSPMKGHSHVYWYRQLPEEGLKFMVYLQKENIIDESGMPKERFSAEFPKEGPSILRIQQVVRGDSAAYFCASSNLNTEAFFGQGTRLTVV.

There are many counts of this clonotype. The CDR3 protein is CASSGRDSAQETQYF. The CDR3 DNA sequence: TGTGCCAGCAGCGGACGGGACTCCGCTCAAGAGACCCAGTACTTC. V is TRBV7-9 and J is TRBJ2-5, with a weak D call TRBD2 (6 bases). The germline V gene has CDR1 SEHNR and CDR2 FQNEAQ (reference sequence). Trimming left V 5 bases short and J 2 bases short, with 15 bases between. This CDR3 has 15 residues.

In this sample, this clonotype turned up many times. The gene calls are TRBV3-1 and TRBJ2-3; possibly TRBD2 for D (5 bases). The ends were cut back, 4 bases at V and 3 bases at J, with 11 bases in the middle. This CDR3 is built from 14 residues. From germline, CDR1 is LGHDT and CDR2 YNNKEL (reference sequence). CDR3 nucleotide sequence: TGTGCCAGCAGCCGGAGTGGGAGTACAGATACGCAGTATTTT. Its protein is CASSRSGSTDTQYF.

This clonotype was detected many times. The genes are TRBV11-2 and TRBJ1-2; TRBD1 aligns across 7 bases. The CDR3 covers 16 residues. V gave up 4 bases and J gave up 4 bases; unmatched junction bases: 12. The V gene's germline CDR1 is SGHAT and CDR2 FQNNGV. CDR3 protein: CASSSAWDSGPYGYTF. For the CDR3, the DNA is TGTGCCAGCAGCTCCGCCTGGGACAGCGGCCCCTATGGCTACACCTTC.

This clonotype was picked up many times. This chain joins TRBV2 and TRBJ1-5; D is unresolved. Per germline, CDR1 SNHLY and CDR2 FYNNEI. This CDR3 contains 13 residues. Trimming took 2 bases from V and 5 from J, leaving 7 bases between them. CDR3 nucleotide sequence: TGTGCCAGCAGTGAAACAGAGGATCAGCCCCAGCATTTT. This encodes CASSETEDQPQHF. Based on the CDR3 plus reference TRBV2 and TRBJ1-5, the full variable domain is EPEVTQTPSHQVTQMGQEVILRCVPISNHLYFYWYRQILGQKVEFLVSFYNNEISEKSEIFDDQFSVERPDGSNFTLKIRSTKLEDSAMYFCASSETEDQPQHFGDGTRLSIL.

In this sample, this clonotype turned up a few times. The CDR3 reads CSARGGTSADYNEQFF. CDR3 DNA sequence: TGCAGTGCTAGAGGCGGGACTAGCGCCGACTACAATGAGCAGTTCTTC. The chain combines TRBV20-1 with TRBJ2-1, with 10 nucleotides matching TRBD2. CDR3 length equals 16 residues. J gave up 3 bases and V 1 base, and 6 bases lay outside the gene matches. Germline V lookup: CDR1 DFQATT, CDR2 SNEGSKA (reference sequence).

This clonotype was found a few times. V is TRBV25-1 and J is TRBJ1-1; 10 bases match TRBD1. The CDR3 length is 13 residues. CDR1 and CDR2 (germline): MGHDK, SYGVNS. The V gene end was trimmed by 6 bases and the J gene end by 3 bases; junction bases not matched to a gene: 1. The DNA for the CDR3 is TGTGCCAGCAGGGGGACAGGGGACACTGAAGCTTTCTTT. Its translation: CASRGTGDTEAFF.

Regarding this clonotype: A single base separates this from a much larger clone, so it may be a read error. V usage is TRBV28 and J usage is TRBJ1-2; D unclear. The CDR3 covers 11 residues. The germline V gene encodes CDR1 MDHEN and CDR2 SYDVKM. CDR3 sequence reads: CASSARYGHTF. In nucleotides, the CDR3 is TGTGCCAGCAGTGCCCGATATGGCCACACCTTC.

About this clonotype itself: A much larger clonotype is one base distant, so this may be a read error. The chain employs TRBV6-1 and TRBJ1-2; 7 nucleotides match TRBD1. V lost 5 bases, J lost 8 bases, and 14 bases stayed unmatched. Germline CDR1 MNHNS, CDR2 SASEGT. The length of the CDR3 is 15 residues. CDR3 protein: CASSPKGGQFRGYTF. CDR3 in DNA: TGTGCCAGCAGTCCTAAGGGGGGACAGTTCAGGGGCTACACCTTC.

This clonotype was detected many times. The V gene is TRBV2, the J gene TRBJ2-1; TRBD1 is a possible D gene (6 bases). The V and J ends lost 10 bases and 9 bases respectively, with 19 bases between them. Germline CDR1 and CDR2: SNHLY and FYNNEI. There are 13 residues in the CDR3. The CDR3 sequence is CATRVSGAGEQFF. DNA for the CDR3: TGTGCCACCCGCGTATCAGGGGCAGGTGAGCAGTTCTTC.

This clonotype has a count of ten or more. The gene calls are TRBV20-1 and TRBJ2-6; weak D call: TRBD1 (5 bases). Deletions cut 0 bases from V and 0 bases from J, with 12 bases between. Per germline, CDR1 DFQATT and CDR2 SNEGSKA (reference sequence). The CDR3 consists of 17 residues. The DNA of the CDR3 is TGCAGTGCTAGAGAAAGGGGCACCTACTCTGGGGCCAACGTCCTGACTTTC. It is translated as CSARERGTYSGANVLTF.

Only a few counts were recorded for this clonotype. The chain couples TRBV29-1 to TRBJ2-1, with D tentatively TRBD1 (6 bases). Germline values: CDR1 SQVTM, CDR2 ANQGSEA. The CDR3 has 15 amino acids. Between the trimmed V and J ends, which lost 6 bases and 3 bases, there was a span of 18 bases. CDR3 DNA: TGCAGCGTACGTATACAGGGTAGAGGCTACAATGAGCAGTTCTTC. This sequence encodes CSVRIQGRGYNEQFF.

The chain joins TRBV29-1 to TRBJ2-5; no clear D gene. The V gene lost 6 bases and the J gene lost 4 bases, with 15 bases spanning the gap. Per the germline V gene, CDR1 is SQVTM and CDR2 is ANQGSEA. This CDR3 has 13 amino acids. This CDR3 is CSVPVRGLETQYF. The DNA for the CDR3 is TGCAGCGTCCCCGTGCGTGGGCTAGAGACCCAGTACTTC. Combining the CDR3 with reference TRBV29-1 and TRBJ2-5 gives the whole variable domain SAVISQKPSRDICQRGTSLTIQCQVDSQVTMMFWYRQQPGQSLTLIATANQGSEATYESGFVIDKFPISRPNLTFSTLTVSNMSPEDSSIYLCSVPVRGLETQYFGPGTRLLVL.

This clonotype showed up many times. V usage is TRBV5-6 and J usage is TRBJ2-5, with TRBD1 matching over 11 bases. Germline V gene data show CDR1 as SGHDT and CDR2 as YYEEEE. The CDR3 runs 15 residues. With 1 base clipped from V and 4 bases from J, the junction kept 3 bases outside the gene matches. The CDR3 nucleotides are TGTGCCAGCAGCTTGTCCGGACAGGGGGCAGAGACCCAGTACTTC. It is translated as CASSLSGQGAETQYF. The complete variable domain, with remaining parts taken from reference TRBV5-6 and TRBJ2-5, reads DAGVTQSPTHLIKTRGQQVTLRCSPKSGHDTVSWYQQALGQGPQFIFQYYEEEERQRGNFPDRFSGHQFPNYSSELNVNALLLGDSALYLCASSLSGQGAETQYFGPGTRLLVL.

CDR3: CASSPKGADEQFF. The CDR3 nucleotides are TGTGCCAGCAGCCCGAAGGGAGCCGATGAGCAGTTCTTC. V and J are TRBV11-1 and TRBJ2-1; D may be TRBD2 (5 bases). This CDR3 region has 13 residues. Germline CDR1 is SGHAT and CDR2 is FQDESV (reference sequence). V lost 5 bases and J 8 bases, leaving 13 bases between the germline ends.

The chain has TRBV30 and TRBJ1-4; 11 positions match TRBD1. V shed 3 bases and J 7 bases; nucleotides not matched to a gene: 4. This CDR3 is 14 amino acids long. Germline V gives CDR1 GTSNPN, CDR2 SVGIG (reference sequence). The CDR3 DNA is TGTGCCTGGAGCAGGACAGGGGGCAGTGAAAAACTGTTTTTT. It translates to CAWSRTGGSEKLFF. Variable domain in full (rest from reference TRBV30 and TRBJ1-4): SQTIHQWPATLVQPVGSPLSLECTVEGTSNPNLYWYRQAAGRGLQLLFYSVGIGQISSEVPQNLSASRPQDRQFILSSKKLLLSDSGFYLCAWSRTGGSEKLFFGSGTQLSVL.

The chain joins TRBV19 to TRBJ2-1; 8 bases align to TRBD2. This CDR3 has 15 amino acids. Trimming cost V 3 bases and J 2 bases; bases outside gene matches: 3. Germline-derived CDR1 and CDR2 are LNHDA and SQIVND (reference sequence). Here the CDR3 reads CASSIVSGAYNEQFF. In DNA form, the CDR3 reads TGTGCCAGTAGTATCGTTAGCGGGGCCTACAATGAGCAGTTCTTC.

This clonotype came up many times. The chain links TRBV20-1 to TRBJ2-3, with 10 positions matching TRBD2. Germline CDR1 is DFQATT and CDR2 is SNEGSKA (reference sequence). V gave up 5 bases and J gave up 2 bases; unmatched junction bases: 4. This CDR3 is built from 14 residues. CDR3 region: CSAGAGGNTDTQYF. CDR3 sequence (DNA): TGCAGTGCTGGAGCGGGGGGGAACACAGATACGCAGTATTTT.

The chain has TRBV6-1 and TRBJ2-1; D unresolved. The CDR3 is 13 residues long. Trimming cost V 4 bases and J 10 bases, with 14 bases left between them. Germline lookup yields CDR1 MNHNS and CDR2 SASEGT. CDR3 in DNA: TGTGCCAGCAGTGGCTACGTGGGTGCGGAGCAGTTCTTC. Translated: CASSGYVGAEQFF.

The chain recombines TRBV3-1 with TRBJ2-1, with TRBD2 matching over 12 bases. The CDR3 is 15 residues long. Germline V gives CDR1 LGHDT, CDR2 YNNKEL (reference sequence). The junction had 0 bases not matched to a gene; V was cut back by 5 bases and J by 1 base. As DNA, the CDR3 is TGTGCCAGCAGCGGACTAGCGGGGTCCTACAATGAGCAGTTCTTC. It translates to CASSGLAGSYNEQFF.

There are many counts of this clonotype. This sequence joins TRBV19 and TRBJ2-2; a possible D gene is TRBD1 (6 bases). Trimming removed 3 bases at V and 6 bases at J, with 8 bases between. Germline lookup yields CDR1 LNHDA and CDR2 SQIVND (reference sequence). The CDR3 has 13 residues. DNA for the CDR3: TGTGCCAGTAGTATCACAGGGTCCGGGGAGCTGTTTTTT. This translates into CASSITGSGELFF.

This clonotype was seen ten or more times. The chain uses TRBV13 and TRBJ1-1, with 9 bases aligning to TRBD1. CDR3 length: 15 residues. Germline V gene lookup returns CDR1 PRHDT and CDR2 FYEKMQ (reference sequence). J was trimmed by 4 bases and V by 6 bases; bases with no gene match: 9. The CDR3 nucleotides are TGTGCCAGCAGGCACAGGGGGCAGGCGGCCACTGAAGCTTTCTTT. This sequence encodes CASRHRGQAATEAFF.

At least ten counts were recorded for this clonotype. CDR3 sequence: CASSKEISPDTQYF. The CDR3 DNA reads TGTGCCAGCAGCAAAGAGATCTCACCAGATACGCAGTATTTT. The chain couples TRBV21-1 to TRBJ2-3. TRBV21-1 is tagged as a pseudogene. The CDR3 extends over 14 amino acids.

The chain is built from TRBV3-1 and TRBJ1-4, with D maybe TRBD1 (6 bases). Germline lookup yields CDR1 LGHDT and CDR2 YNNKEL (reference sequence). The length of the CDR3 is 15 residues. Trimming shortened V by 5 bases and J by 5 bases, and 15 bases separated the two germline ends. CDR3 sequence reads: CASSGRQGGNEKLFF. DNA for the CDR3: TGTGCCAGCAGCGGCCGACAAGGGGGGAATGAAAAACTGTTTTTT.

Turning to this clonotype: Since a much larger clone is just one base distant, this may be a read error. The chain is built from TRBV12-3 or TRBV12-4 and TRBJ2-3; 7 bases fit TRBD1. The CDR3 is 15 amino acids. The CDR3, as DNA: TGTGCCAGCAGTTTAAAGACAGGGAGCACAGATCCGCAGTATTTT. Its translation: CASSLKTGSTDPQYF.